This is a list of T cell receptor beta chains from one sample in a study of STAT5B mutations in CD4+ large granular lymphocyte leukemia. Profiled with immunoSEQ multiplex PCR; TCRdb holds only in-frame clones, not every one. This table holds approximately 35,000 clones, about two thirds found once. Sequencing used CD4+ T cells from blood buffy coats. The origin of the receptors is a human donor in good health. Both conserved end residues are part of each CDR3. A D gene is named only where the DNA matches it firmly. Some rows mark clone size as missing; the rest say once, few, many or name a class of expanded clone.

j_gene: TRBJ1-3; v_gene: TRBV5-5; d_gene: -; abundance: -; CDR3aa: CASSSAGGQGNTIYF; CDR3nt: TGTGCCAGCAGCTCCGCGGGGGGGCAAGGAAACACCATATATTTT
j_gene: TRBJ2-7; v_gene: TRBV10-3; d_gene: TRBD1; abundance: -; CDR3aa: CAISVGTGGHEQYF; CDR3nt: TGTGCCATCAGTGTCGGGACAGGGGGCCACGAGCAGTACTTC
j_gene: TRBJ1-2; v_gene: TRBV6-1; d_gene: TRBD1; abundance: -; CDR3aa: CASSEIGVIWDRGTYYGYTF; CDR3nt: TGTGCCAGCAGTGAAATTGGGGTAATCTGGGACAGGGGGACATACTATGGCTACACCTTC
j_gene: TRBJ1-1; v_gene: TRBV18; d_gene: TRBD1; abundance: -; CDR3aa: CASSPLQGASTEAFF; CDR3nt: TGTGCCAGCTCACCGTTACAGGGGGCGAGCACTGAAGCTTTCTTT
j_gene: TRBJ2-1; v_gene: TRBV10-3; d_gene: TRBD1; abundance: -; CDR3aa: CAITWTGSSSYNEQFF; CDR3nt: TGTGCCATCACCTGGACAGGGTCCAGCTCCTACAATGAGCAGTTCTTC
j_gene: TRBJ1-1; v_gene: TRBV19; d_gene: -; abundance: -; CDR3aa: CASSGRGTEAFF; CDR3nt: TGTGCCAGTAGTGGCAGGGGTACTGAAGCTTTCTTT
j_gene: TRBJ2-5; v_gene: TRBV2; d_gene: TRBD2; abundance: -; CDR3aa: CASRPGLAGGLYQETQYF; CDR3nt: TGTGCCAGCAGACCGGGACTAGCGGGGGGACTGTACCAAGAGACCCAGTACTTC
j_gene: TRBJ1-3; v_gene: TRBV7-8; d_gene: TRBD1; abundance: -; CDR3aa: CASSETGGPGNTIYF; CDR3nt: TGTGCCAGCAGCGAAACAGGGGGTCCTGGAAACACCATATATTTT
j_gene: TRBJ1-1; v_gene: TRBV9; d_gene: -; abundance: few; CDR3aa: CASSVVTNTEAFF; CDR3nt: TGTGCCAGCAGCGTGGTTACGAACACTGAAGCTTTCTTT
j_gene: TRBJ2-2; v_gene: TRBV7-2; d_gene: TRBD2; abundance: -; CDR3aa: CASSGTGTSVSGELFF; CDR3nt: TGTGCCAGCAGCGGAACCGGGACTAGCGTCAGCGGGGAGCTGTTTTTT
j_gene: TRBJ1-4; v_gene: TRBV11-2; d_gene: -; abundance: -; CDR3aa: CASSTPGATNEKLFF; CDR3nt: TGTGCCAGCTCCACCCCGGGGGCAACTAATGAAAAACTGTTTTTT
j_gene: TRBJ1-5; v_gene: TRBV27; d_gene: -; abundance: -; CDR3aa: CASSSGGGISNQPQHF; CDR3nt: TGTGCCAGCAGTTCCGGGGGGGGTATTAGCAATCAGCCCCAGCATTTT
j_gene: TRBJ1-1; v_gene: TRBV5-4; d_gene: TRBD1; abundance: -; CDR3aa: CASSLDRGRASEAFF; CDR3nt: TGTGCCAGCAGCTTGGACAGGGGCCGCGCGAGTGAAGCTTTCTTT
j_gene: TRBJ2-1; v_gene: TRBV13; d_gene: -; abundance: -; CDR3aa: CASSLVRGSSYNEQFF; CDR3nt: TGTGCCAGCAGCTTAGTGCGCGGAAGCTCCTACAATGAGCAGTTCTTC
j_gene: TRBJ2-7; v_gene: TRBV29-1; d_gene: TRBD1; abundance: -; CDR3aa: CSASSGTGGDEQYF; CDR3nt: TGCAGCGCTTCCTCCGGGACAGGGGGCGACGAGCAGTACTTC
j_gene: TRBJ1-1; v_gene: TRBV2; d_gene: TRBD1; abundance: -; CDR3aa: CASSLQGAATEAFF; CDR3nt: TGTGCCAGCAGTTTACAGGGGGCGGCCACTGAAGCTTTCTTT
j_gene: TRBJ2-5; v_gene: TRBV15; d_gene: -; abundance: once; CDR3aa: CATSRDFTGKETQYF; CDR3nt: TGTGCCACCAGCAGAGATTTCACAGGGAAAGAGACCCAGTACTTC
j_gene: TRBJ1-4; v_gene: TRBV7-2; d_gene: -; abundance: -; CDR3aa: CASSRRAGSNEKLFF; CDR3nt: TGTGCCAGCAGCCGTAGGGCAGGGTCTAATGAAAAACTGTTTTTT
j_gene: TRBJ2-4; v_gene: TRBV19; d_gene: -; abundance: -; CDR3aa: CASSMGGPSQNIQYF; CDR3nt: TGTGCCAGTAGTATGGGGGGCCCCTCGCAAAACATTCAGTACTTC
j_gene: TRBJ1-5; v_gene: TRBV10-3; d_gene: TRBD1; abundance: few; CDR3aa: CAISDRTGANQPQHF; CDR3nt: TGTGCCATCAGTGATCGGACAGGGGCTAATCAGCCCCAGCATTTT
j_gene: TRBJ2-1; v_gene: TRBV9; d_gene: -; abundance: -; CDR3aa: CASSVRGLIDEQFF; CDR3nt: TGTGCCAGCAGCGTACGGGGACTGATTGATGAGCAGTTCTTC
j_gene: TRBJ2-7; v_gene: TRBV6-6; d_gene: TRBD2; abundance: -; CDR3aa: CASREPGLAKNEQYF; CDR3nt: TGTGCCAGCAGAGAACCGGGACTAGCGAAGAACGAGCAGTACTTC
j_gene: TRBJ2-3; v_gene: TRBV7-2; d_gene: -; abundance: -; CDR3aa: CASSLRGLSTDTQYF; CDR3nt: TGTGCCAGCAGCTTAAGGGGGTTATCCACAGATACGCAGTATTTT
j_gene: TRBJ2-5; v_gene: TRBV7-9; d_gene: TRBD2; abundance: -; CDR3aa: CASSPGSSGNQETQYF; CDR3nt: TGTGCCAGCAGCCCAGGCTCTAGCGGGAACCAAGAGACCCAGTACTTC
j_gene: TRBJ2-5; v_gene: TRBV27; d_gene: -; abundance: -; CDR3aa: CASRAVLGRIETQYF; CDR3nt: TGTGCCAGCAGGGCCGTACTCGGACGAATAGAGACCCAGTACTTC
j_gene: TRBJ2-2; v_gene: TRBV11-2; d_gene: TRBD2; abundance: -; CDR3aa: CASSSASGGVTGELFF; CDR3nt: TGTGCCAGCAGCTCCGCTAGCGGGGGGGTGACCGGGGAGCTGTTTTTT
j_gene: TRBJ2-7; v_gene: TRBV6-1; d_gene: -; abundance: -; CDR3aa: CASRSGGGGLNEQYF; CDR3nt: TGTGCCAGCAGATCCGGTGGTGGGGGCCTTAACGAGCAGTACTTC
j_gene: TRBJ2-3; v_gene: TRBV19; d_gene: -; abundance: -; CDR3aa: CASSNRPGTDTQYF; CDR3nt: TGTGCCAGTAGTAACAGGCCTGGCACAGATACGCAGTATTTT
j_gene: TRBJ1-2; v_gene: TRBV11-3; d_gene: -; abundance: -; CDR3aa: CASSLGEYGYTF; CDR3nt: TGTGCCAGCAGCTTAGGGGAGTATGGCTACACCTTC
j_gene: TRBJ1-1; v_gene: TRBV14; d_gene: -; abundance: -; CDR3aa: CASSPSPGGAVTEAFF; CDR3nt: TGTGCCAGCAGCCCGTCCCCTGGGGGGGCGGTCACTGAAGCTTTCTTT
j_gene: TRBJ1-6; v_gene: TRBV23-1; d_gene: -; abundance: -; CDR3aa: CASSPARGASSYNSPLHF; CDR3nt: TGCGCCAGCAGTCCCGCCCGAGGGGCTAGCTCCTATAATTCACCCCTCCACTTT
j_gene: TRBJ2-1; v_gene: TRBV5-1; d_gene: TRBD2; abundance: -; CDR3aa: CASSEGSTSGVNEQFF; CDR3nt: TGCGCCAGCAGCGAAGGCTCCACTAGCGGGGTCAATGAGCAGTTCTTC
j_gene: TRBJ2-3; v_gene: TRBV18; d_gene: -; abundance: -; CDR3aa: CASSQRQLSTDTQYF; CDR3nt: TGTGCCAGCTCACAAAGACAACTGAGCACAGATACGCAGTATTTT
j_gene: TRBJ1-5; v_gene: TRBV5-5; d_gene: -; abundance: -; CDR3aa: CASSLVLGGAGAGDNQPQHF; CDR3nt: TGTGCCAGCAGCTTGGTCTTAGGAGGGGCAGGGGCAGGGGACAATCAGCCCCAGCATTTT
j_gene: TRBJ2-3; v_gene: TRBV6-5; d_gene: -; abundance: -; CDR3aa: CASKGVTDTQYF; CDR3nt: TGTGCCAGCAAAGGTGTCACAGATACGCAGTATTTT
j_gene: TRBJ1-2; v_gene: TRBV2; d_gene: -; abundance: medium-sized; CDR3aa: CASSATGSGYTF; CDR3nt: TGTGCCAGCAGCGCTACAGGGTCTGGCTACACCTTC
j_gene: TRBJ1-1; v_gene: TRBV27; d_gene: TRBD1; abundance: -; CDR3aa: CASSLGPGQLNTEAFF; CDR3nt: TGTGCCAGCAGTTTGGGTCCGGGACAGTTGAACACTGAAGCTTTCTTT
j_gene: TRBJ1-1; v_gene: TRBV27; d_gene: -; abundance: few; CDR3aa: CASSKNTEAFF; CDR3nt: TGTGCCAGCAGTAAGAACACTGAAGCTTTCTTT
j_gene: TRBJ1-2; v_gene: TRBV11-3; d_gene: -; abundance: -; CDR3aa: CASSITGSNGYTF; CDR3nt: TGTGCCAGCAGCATAACAGGGTCTAATGGCTACACCTTC
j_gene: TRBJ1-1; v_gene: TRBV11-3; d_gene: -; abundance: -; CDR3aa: CASSLAGAKPNTEAFF; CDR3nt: TGTGCCAGCAGCTTAGCGGGGGCCAAACCCAACACTGAAGCTTTCTTT
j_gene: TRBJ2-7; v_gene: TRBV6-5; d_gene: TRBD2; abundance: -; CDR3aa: CASSSFSGGPSYEQYF; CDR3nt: TGTGCCAGCAGTTCCTTTAGCGGGGGGCCTTCCTACGAGCAGTACTTC
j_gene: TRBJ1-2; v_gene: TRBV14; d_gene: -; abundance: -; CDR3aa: CASSATVANYGYTF; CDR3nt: TGTGCCAGCAGCGCGACGGTAGCTAACTATGGCTACACCTTC
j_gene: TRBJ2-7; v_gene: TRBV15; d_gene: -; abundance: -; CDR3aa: CATSREVTGSYEQYF; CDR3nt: TGTGCCACCAGCAGAGAAGTCACGGGCTCCTACGAGCAGTACTTC
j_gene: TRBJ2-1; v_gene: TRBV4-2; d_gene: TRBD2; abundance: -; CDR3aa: CASSQEGPTGLAGPREQFF; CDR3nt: TGTGCCAGCAGCCAAGAGGGGCCCACGGGACTAGCGGGGCCCCGGGAACAGTTCTTC
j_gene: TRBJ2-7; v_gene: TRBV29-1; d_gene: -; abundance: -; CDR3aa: CSALDDVWDWAEQYF; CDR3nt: TGCAGCGCTCTGGACGACGTGTGGGATTGGGCCGAGCAGTACTTC
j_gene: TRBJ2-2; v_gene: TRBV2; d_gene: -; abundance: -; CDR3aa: CASRQGENTGELFF; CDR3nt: TGTGCCAGCAGGCAGGGTGAGAACACCGGGGAGCTGTTTTTT
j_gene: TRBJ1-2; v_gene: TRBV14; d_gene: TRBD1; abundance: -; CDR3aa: CASSQEYSGQGAANYGYTF; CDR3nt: TGTGCCAGCAGCCAAGAATACAGTGGACAGGGGGCGGCTAACTATGGCTACACCTTC
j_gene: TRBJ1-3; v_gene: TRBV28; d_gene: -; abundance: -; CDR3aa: CASSLFITGSSGNTIYF; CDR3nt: TGTGCCAGCAGTTTATTCATCACAGGGAGCTCTGGAAACACCATATATTTT
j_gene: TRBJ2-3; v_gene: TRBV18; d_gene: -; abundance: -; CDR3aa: CASSPPLTVADTQYF; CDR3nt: TGTGCCAGCTCACCACCGTTGACGGTGGCAGATACGCAGTATTTT